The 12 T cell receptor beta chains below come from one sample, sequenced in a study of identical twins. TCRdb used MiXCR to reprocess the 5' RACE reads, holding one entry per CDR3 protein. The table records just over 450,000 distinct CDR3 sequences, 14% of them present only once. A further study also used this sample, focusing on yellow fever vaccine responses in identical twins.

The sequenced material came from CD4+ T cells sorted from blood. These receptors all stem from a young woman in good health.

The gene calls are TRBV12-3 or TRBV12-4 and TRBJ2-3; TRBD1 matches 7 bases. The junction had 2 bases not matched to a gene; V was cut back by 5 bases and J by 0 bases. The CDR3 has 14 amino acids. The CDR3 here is CASSNRGSTDTQYF. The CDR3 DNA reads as TGTGCCAGCAGTAACAGGGGTAGCACAGATACGCAGTATTTT.

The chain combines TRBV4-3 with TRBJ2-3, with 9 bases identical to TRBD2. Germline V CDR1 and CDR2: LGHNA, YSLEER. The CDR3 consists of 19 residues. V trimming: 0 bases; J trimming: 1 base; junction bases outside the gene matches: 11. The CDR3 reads CASSQDRGRGRAGTDTQYF. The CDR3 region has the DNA TGCGCCAGCAGCCAAGATCGAGGGCGCGGGAGGGCGGGCACAGATACGCAGTATTTT.

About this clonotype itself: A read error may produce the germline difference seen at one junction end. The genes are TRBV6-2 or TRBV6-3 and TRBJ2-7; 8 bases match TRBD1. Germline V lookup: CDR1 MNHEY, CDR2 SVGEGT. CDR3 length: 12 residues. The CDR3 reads CASSMGQAKPTF. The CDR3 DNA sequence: TGTGCCAGCAGCATGGGACAGGCCAAGCCTACGTTC.

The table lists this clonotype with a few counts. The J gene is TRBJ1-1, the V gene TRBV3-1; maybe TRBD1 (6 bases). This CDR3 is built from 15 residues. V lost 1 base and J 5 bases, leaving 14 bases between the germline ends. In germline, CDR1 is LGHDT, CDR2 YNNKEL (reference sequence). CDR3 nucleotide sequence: TGTGCCAGCAGCCAAGGGTGGGGGGCAAAGACTGAAGCTTTCTTT. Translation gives CASSQGWGAKTEAFF.

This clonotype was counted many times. CDR3 loop: CASSHKGGYEQYF. In DNA form, the CDR3 reads TGTGCCAGCAGTCACAAGGGGGGCTACGAGCAGTACTTC. The chain uses TRBV27 and TRBJ2-7; TRBD1 or TRBD2 may be the D gene (6 bases each). The ends were cut back, 5 bases at V and 3 bases at J, with 11 bases in the middle. Looked up from germline, CDR1 is MNHEY and CDR2 is SMNVEV (reference sequence). There are 13 residues in the CDR3.

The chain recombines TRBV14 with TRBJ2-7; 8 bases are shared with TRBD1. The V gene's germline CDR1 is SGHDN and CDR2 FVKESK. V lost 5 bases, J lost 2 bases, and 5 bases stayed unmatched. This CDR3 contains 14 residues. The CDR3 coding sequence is TGTGCCAGCAGCGCCAGGGGGCGGACCTACGAGCAGTACTTC. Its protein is CASSARGRTYEQYF. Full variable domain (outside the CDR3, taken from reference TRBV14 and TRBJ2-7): EAGVTQFPSHSVIEKGQTVTLRCDPISGHDNLYWYRRVMGKEIKFLLHFVKESKQDESGMPNNRFLAERTGGTYSTLKVQPAELEDSGVYFCASSARGRTYEQYFGPGTRLTVT.

In DNA, the CDR3 is TGTGCCAGCAGCCATATGAGGGACTGGAAAGAAGAGACCCAGTACTTC. This sequence encodes CASSHMRDWKEETQYF. The chain joins TRBV11-1 to TRBJ2-5; maybe TRBD2 (6 bases). This CDR3 region has 16 residues. Germline V lookup: CDR1 SGHAT, CDR2 FQDESV (reference sequence). Trimming cost V 5 bases and J 3 bases, with 19 bases left between them.

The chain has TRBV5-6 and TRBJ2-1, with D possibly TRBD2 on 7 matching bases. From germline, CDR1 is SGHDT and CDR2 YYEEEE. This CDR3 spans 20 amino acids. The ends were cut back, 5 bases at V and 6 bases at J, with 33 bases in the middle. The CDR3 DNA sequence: TGTGCCAGCAGACATTTTGGGGGGGGCAGCGGACCCTCGTGGGGCAATGAGCAGTTCTTC. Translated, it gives CASRHFGGGSGPSWGNEQFF.

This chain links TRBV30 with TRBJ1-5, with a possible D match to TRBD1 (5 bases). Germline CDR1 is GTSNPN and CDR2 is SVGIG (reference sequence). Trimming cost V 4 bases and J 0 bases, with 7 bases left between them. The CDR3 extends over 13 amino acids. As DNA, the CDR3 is TGTGCCTGGACGACAGATAGCAATCAGCCCCAGCATTTT. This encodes CAWTTDSNQPQHF.

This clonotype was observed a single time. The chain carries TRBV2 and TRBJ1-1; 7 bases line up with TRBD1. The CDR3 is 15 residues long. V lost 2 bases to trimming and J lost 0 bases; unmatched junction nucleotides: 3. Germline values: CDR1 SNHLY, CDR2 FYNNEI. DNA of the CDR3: TGTGCCAGCAGTGAACAGGGGGTTGTGAACACTGAAGCTTTCTTT. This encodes CASSEQGVVNTEAFF.

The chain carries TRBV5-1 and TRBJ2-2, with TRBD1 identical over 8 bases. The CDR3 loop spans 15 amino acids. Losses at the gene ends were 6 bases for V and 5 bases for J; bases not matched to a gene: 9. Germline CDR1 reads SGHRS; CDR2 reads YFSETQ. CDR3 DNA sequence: TGCGCCAGCACTTCTGGGCAGGGGGCTACCGGGGAGCTGTTTTTT. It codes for CASTSGQGATGELFF.

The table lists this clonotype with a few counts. CDR3 DNA: TGTGCCAGCAGTGCGGGAGGAGCGGGAGGCAACGAGCAGTACTTC. Translation: CASSAGGAGGNEQYF. The rearrangement joins TRBV6-2 or TRBV6-3 to TRBJ2-7; TRBD2 matches at 9 bases. Germline V gene data show CDR1 as MNHEY and CDR2 as SVGEGT. The CDR3 covers 15 residues. V lost 5 bases and J lost 5; bases outside the gene matches: 10.